This is a list of T cell receptor beta chains from one sample in a study of blood T cell repertoires in COVID-19. Only in-frame clones appear in the TCRdb table, and some are missing; sequencing was by immunoSEQ multiplex PCR. The repertoire holds over 20,000 clones, with more than 80% as singletons. Sequenced input: peripheral blood. These TCRs come from a human donor in a cohort sampled during active COVID-19. The CDR3 runs from the conserved cysteine through the conserved F or W. A D gene is named only where the DNA matches it firmly. Expanded clones are given a class, and other clones once, few, many or no size at all.

TRBD1 | TRBJ1-4 | TRBV24-1 | NA | CATSDRGNEKLFF | TGTGCCACCTCGGACAGGGGGAATGAAAAACTGTTTTTT
TRBD1 | TRBJ1-6 | TRBV25-1 | once | CASKYRGGNSPLHF | TGTGCCAGCAAATACAGGGGTGGAAATTCACCCCTCCACTTT
TRBD1 | TRBJ2-1 | TRBV28 | NA | CASINTPQGFNEQFF | TGTGCCAGCATTAACACCCCACAGGGGTTTAATGAGCAGTTCTTC
NA | TRBJ2-7 | TRBV5-1 | NA | CASSPDSATYEQYF | TGCGCCAGCAGCCCGGACAGTGCCACCTACGAGCAGTACTTC
NA | TRBJ1-1 | TRBV27 | NA | CASSLGHLNTEAFF | TGTGCCAGCAGTCTGGGACACCTAAACACTGAAGCTTTCTTT
NA | TRBJ2-7 | TRBV27 | once | CASSSSLSYEQYF | TGTGCCAGCAGTTCATCCCTCTCCTACGAGCAGTACTTC
TRBD2 | TRBJ2-7 | TRBV9 | NA | CASSQGTRSYEQYF | TGTGCCAGCAGCCAGGGGACTAGGAGCTACGAGCAGTACTTC
TRBD1 | TRBJ2-3 | TRBV28 | NA | CASSLSQGDSGTDTQYF | TGTGCCAGCAGTTTATCACAGGGGGATAGTGGCACAGATACGCAGTATTTT
NA | TRBJ1-2 | TRBV6-1 | NA | CASSDGLSTYGYTF | TGTGCCAGCAGTGATGGACTCTCTACCTATGGCTACACCTTC
NA | TRBJ1-3 | TRBV19 | NA | CASSIRFSGNTIYF | TGTGCCAGTAGTATACGGTTCTCTGGAAACACCATATATTTT
TRBD2 | TRBJ2-3 | TRBV28 | NA | CASIAGEHGTQYF | TGTGCCTCAATAGCGGGAGAGCACGGTACGCAGTATTTT
TRBD1 | TRBJ2-7 | TRBV28 | few | CASSLSGTGFRDEQYF | TGTGCCAGCAGTTTATCAGGGACAGGGTTTAGGGACGAGCAGTACTTC
TRBD1 | TRBJ1-2 | TRBV28 | NA | CASSLQGAAGYTF | TGTGCCAGCAGTTTACAGGGGGCGGCTGGCTACACCTTC